The 14 T cell receptor beta chains presented below share a single source sample, sequenced in a study of blood T cell repertoires in COVID-19 (TCRdb year 2020). Library preparation used the immunoSEQ multiplex PCR assay. The clones in this table, taken by TCRdb from immuneACCESS, are in-frame only. Not every clone is retained; where verified, under half of the shortfall comes from an unresolved V gene, and the cause of the rest is unknown. This sample gives some 80,000 clones in total; about 83% of them show up just once. The ten largest clonotypes hold approximately 3.3% of the sample. The sample was peripheral blood. These receptor sequences come from a man between 45 and 60 years old with acute or convalescent COVID-19.

A word on this clone: Distinct nucleotide sequences in the sample also encode this CDR3. The V gene is TRBV7-2, the J gene TRBJ2-1, with TRBD2 matching over 11 bases. J gave up 5 bases and V 3 bases, and 3 bases lay outside the gene matches. The CDR3 has 15 residues. Germline values: CDR1 SGHTA, CDR2 FQGNSA. CDR3 sequence reads: CASSLTSGTHNEQFF. The DNA for the CDR3 is TGTGCCAGCAGCTTGACTAGCGGGACTCACAATGAGCAGTTCTTC.

V is TRBV3-1 (or the pseudogene TRBV3-2) and J is TRBJ2-7; D remains ambiguous. Trimming shortened V by 6 bases and J by 3 bases, and 12 bases separated the two germline ends. Germline V gene lookup returns CDR1 LGHDT and CDR2 YNNKEL (reference sequence). The CDR3 is 13 residues long. The CDR3 sequence is CASSRYQLYEQYF. The CDR3 DNA follows: TGTGCCAGCAGTCGCTATCAACTCTACGAGCAGTACTTC.

This rearrangement joins TRBV2 to TRBJ2-2, with a possible D match to TRBD1 (5 bases). This CDR3 is built from 16 residues. Germline CDR1 and CDR2: SNHLY and FYNNEI. V was clipped by 6 bases and J by 6 bases, with 20 bases between them. The CDR3 sequence: CASSSSQGWSAGELFF. CDR3 in DNA: TGTGCCAGCAGCTCGAGCCAGGGATGGTCGGCCGGGGAGCTGTTTTTT.

This sequence joins TRBV19 and TRBJ2-1; 13 nucleotides agree with TRBD2. This CDR3 contains 15 residues. Germline assignment: CDR1 LNHDA and CDR2 SQIVND (reference sequence). J was trimmed by 7 bases and V by 5 bases; bases with no gene match: 5. The CDR3 nucleotides read TGTGCCAGTAGTTTAGGACTAGCGGGGGCGAATGAGCAGTTCTTC. Its translation: CASSLGLAGANEQFF.

The chain combines TRBV3-1 (or the pseudogene TRBV3-2) with TRBJ1-1, with TRBD1 as a possible D gene (5 bases). This CDR3 region has 14 residues. Germline CDR1 is LGHDT and CDR2 is YNNKEL (reference sequence). Trimming stripped 1 base from V and 2 bases from J, with 8 bases between. DNA of the CDR3: TGTGCCAGCAGCCAAGTGGACACTAACACTGAAGCTTTCTTT. As protein: CASSQVDTNTEAFF.

This clone showed up just a few times. The rearrangement links TRBV19 to TRBJ2-1; TRBD2 matches 8 bases. Trimming took 0 bases from V and 6 from J; bases not matched to a gene: 16. Germline lookup yields CDR1 LNHDA and CDR2 SQIVND (reference sequence). This CDR3 has 19 amino acids. For the CDR3, the DNA is TGTGCCAGTAGTATAGATTGGTTAACCGATAGCGGGGCCTCCAATGAGCAGTTCTTC. It translates to CASSIDWLTDSGASNEQFF. The full variable domain, with the rest looked up from reference TRBV19 and TRBJ2-1, is DGGITQSPKYLFRKEGQNVTLSCEQNLNHDAMYWYRQDPGQGLRLIYYSQIVNDFQKGDIAEGYSVSREKKESFPLTVTSAQKNPTAFYLCASSIDWLTDSGASNEQFFGPGTRLTVL.

This chain uses TRBV5-4 with TRBJ1-1; 9 bases fit TRBD1. The CDR3 runs 19 residues. Germline V gene data show CDR1 as SGHNT and CDR2 as YYREEE (reference sequence). V gave up 1 base and J gave up 0 bases; unmatched junction bases: 13. Here the CDR3 DNA reads TGTGCCAGCAGCTTGCCTTACGGACAGGGGTTTGGGATGAACACTGAAGCTTTCTTT. Translating gives CASSLPYGQGFGMNTEAFF.

This clone was seen once. The chain combines TRBV7-2 with TRBJ2-1, with D possibly TRBD2 on 7 matching bases. The CDR3 contains 16 residues. V was trimmed by 1 base and J by 4 bases, leaving 14 bases between them. Looked up from germline, CDR1 is SGHTA and CDR2 is FQGNSA. In DNA form, the CDR3 reads TGTGCCAGCAGCTTAGTTGCGGGGGCCCTTTACAATGAGCAGTTCTTC. Protein: CASSLVAGALYNEQFF.

This clone is labeled as medium-sized. The chain has TRBV21-1 and TRBJ1-2; the table's D call, TRBD1, was not checked against the DNA. TRBV21-1 is an annotated pseudogene. CDR3 length equals 14 residues. The CDR3 bases are TGTGCCAGCGGCGTAGGTCAGGGGGTCTATGGCTACACCTTC. It is translated as CASGVGQGVYGYTF.

The chain uses TRBV27 and TRBJ1-6; 9 nucleotides align to TRBD1. This CDR3 has 15 amino acids. V dropped 2 bases and J dropped 10; count of bases not matched to a gene: 6. Germline V gene sequence: CDR1 MNHEY, CDR2 SMNVEV (reference sequence). CDR3 sequence (DNA): TGTGCCAGCAGTTTAAGACGGACAGGGGTATCACCCCTCCACTTT. Its translation: CASSLRRTGVSPLHF.

This chain links TRBV19 with TRBJ2-7, with D possibly TRBD1 on 6 matching bases. Between the trimmed V and J ends, which lost 5 bases and 2 bases, there was a span of 19 bases. This CDR3 spans 16 amino acids. Germline CDR1 and CDR2: LNHDA and SQIVND (reference sequence). The chain's CDR3 is CASSPGDLQGTYEQYF. The CDR3 DNA is TGTGCCAGTAGTCCAGGGGACCTTCAGGGGACCTACGAGCAGTACTTC.

The CDR3 protein is CASSLKDRGGYGYTF. DNA of the CDR3: TGTGCCAGCAGCTTAAAGGACAGGGGAGGCTATGGCTACACCTTC. This rearrangement joins TRBV7-9 to TRBJ1-2, with 9 bases fitting TRBD1. Germline CDR1 SEHNR, CDR2 FQNEAQ (reference sequence). With V trimmed by 2 bases and J by 4 bases, 5 bases remained unmatched. The CDR3 runs 15 residues.

The V and J genes are TRBV28 and TRBJ2-4, with TRBD1 matching 7 bases. V lost 5 bases, J lost 4 bases, and 5 bases stayed unmatched. Germline V CDR1 and CDR2: MDHEN, SYDVKM. CDR3 size: 14 residues. The chain's CDR3 is CASSADREKNIQYF. The CDR3, as DNA: TGTGCCAGCAGTGCCGACAGGGAAAAAAACATTCAGTACTTC.

This chain connects TRBV7-7 to TRBJ1-1, with a possible D match to TRBD1 (5 bases). V lost 5 bases and J 8 bases, leaving 12 bases between the germline ends. The CDR3 runs to 12 residues. From germline, CDR1 is SSHAT and CDR2 FNYEAQ (reference sequence). The CDR3 is CASSPLGREAFF. The CDR3 DNA is TGTGCCAGCAGCCCCTTGGGGCGGGAAGCTTTCTTT.